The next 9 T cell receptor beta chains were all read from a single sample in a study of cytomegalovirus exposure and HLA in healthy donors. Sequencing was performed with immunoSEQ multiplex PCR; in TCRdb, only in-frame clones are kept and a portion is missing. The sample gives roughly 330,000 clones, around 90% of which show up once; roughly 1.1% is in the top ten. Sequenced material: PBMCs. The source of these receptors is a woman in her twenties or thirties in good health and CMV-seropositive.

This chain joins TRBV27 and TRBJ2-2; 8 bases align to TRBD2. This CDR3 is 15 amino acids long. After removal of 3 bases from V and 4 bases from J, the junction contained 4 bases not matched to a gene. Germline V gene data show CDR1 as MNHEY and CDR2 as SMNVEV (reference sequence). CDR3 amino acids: CASSFSGDSTGELFF. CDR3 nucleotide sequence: TGTGCCAGCAGTTTTAGCGGGGATAGCACCGGGGAGCTGTTTTTT.

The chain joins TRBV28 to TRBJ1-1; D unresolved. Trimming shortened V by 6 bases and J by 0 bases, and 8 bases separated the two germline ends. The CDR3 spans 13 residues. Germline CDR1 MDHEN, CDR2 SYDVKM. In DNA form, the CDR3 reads TGTGCCAGCAGGGTCCATATGAACACTGAAGCTTTCTTT. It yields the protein CASRVHMNTEAFF. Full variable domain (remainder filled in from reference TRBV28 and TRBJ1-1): DVKVTQSSRYLVKRTGEKVFLECVQDMDHENMFWYRQDPGLGLRLIYFSYDVKMKEKGDIPEGYSVSREKKERFSLILESASTNQTSMYLCASRVHMNTEAFFGQGTRLTVV.

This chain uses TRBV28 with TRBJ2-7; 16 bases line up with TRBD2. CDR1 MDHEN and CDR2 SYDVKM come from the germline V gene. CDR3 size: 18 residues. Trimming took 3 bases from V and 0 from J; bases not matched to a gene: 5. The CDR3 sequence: CASSFWGTSGRASYEQYF. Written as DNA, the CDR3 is TGTGCCAGCAGTTTTTGGGGGACTAGCGGGAGGGCCTCCTACGAGCAGTACTTC.

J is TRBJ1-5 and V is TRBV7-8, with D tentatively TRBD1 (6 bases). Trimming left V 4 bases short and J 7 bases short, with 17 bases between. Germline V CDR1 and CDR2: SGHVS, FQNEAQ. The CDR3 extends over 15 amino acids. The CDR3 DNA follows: TGTGCCAGCAGCTCCGCCCGGGGGGGCTGGCAGCCCCAGCATTTT. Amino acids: CASSSARGGWQPQHF.

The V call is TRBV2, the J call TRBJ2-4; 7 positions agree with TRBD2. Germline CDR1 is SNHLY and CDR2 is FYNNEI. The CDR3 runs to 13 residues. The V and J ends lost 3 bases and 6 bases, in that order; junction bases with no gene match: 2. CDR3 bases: TGTGCCAGCAGTGATTGGGAGGGAAACATTCAGTACTTC. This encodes CASSDWEGNIQYF.

The CDR3 spells CASSLTSGTYEQYF. DNA of the CDR3: TGTGCCAGTAGTTTGACTAGCGGGACCTACGAGCAGTACTTC. This chain links TRBV19 with TRBJ2-7, with 11 positions matching TRBD2. V was clipped by 5 bases and J by 2 bases; unmatched bases: 2. The CDR3 covers 14 residues. In germline, CDR1 is LNHDA, CDR2 SQIVND (reference sequence). The full variable domain, completed using reference TRBV19 and TRBJ2-7, is DGGITQSPKYLFRKEGQNVTLSCEQNLNHDAMYWYRQDPGQGLRLIYYSQIVNDFQKGDIAEGYSVSREKKESFPLTVTSAQKNPTAFYLCASSLTSGTYEQYFGPGTRLTVT.

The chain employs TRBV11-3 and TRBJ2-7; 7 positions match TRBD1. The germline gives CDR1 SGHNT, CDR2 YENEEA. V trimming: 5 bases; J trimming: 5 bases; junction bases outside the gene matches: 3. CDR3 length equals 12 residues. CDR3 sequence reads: CASSHRGHEQYF. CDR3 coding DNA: TGTGCCAGCAGCCACAGGGGCCACGAGCAGTACTTC.

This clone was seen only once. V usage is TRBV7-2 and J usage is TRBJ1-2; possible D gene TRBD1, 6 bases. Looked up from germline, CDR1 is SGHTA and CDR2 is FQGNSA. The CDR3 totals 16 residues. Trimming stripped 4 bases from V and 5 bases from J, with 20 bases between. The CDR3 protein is CASSSRWAARGYGYTF. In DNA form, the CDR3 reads TGTGCCAGCAGCTCGAGGTGGGCAGCGAGGGGGTATGGCTACACCTTC.

In nucleotides, the CDR3 is TGTGCCAGCAGTGAAGGTACAGAGAATCAGCCCCAGCATTTT. It specifies CASSEGTENQPQHF. This chain connects TRBV6-1 to TRBJ1-5; D not resolved. Germline V CDR1 and CDR2: MNHNS, SASEGT. This CDR3 comprises 14 residues. V was trimmed by 1 base and J by 4 bases, leaving 8 bases between them.